This T cell receptor (beta chain) derives from a study of CD8+CD57+ T cells in acquired aplastic anemia (dated by TCRdb to the late 2010s). Broadly, across the study: A mean of approximately 3 ug of DNA, ranging from roughly 0.19 to 27.4 ug, was extracted from sorted CD4+ and CD8+ cells. CD8+CD57+ expansion was defined as frequency above the mean frequency observed in healthy subjects. Study-level results and caveats: CD8+ Simpson's diversity did not differ significantly between patients and healthy controls (P=0.060). Roughly 30 CD8+ CDR3 sequences were shared between patients and controls but appeared highly expressed in patients and within their immunodominant clones.

The patients picked for sequencing were ones in whom flow cytometry had shown an expansion of CD8+CD57+ cells. All patients had severe acquired aplastic anemia diagnosed by International Study of Aplastic Anemia and Agranulocytosis and Camitta criteria. No therapy had been received by the patients at the time of blood sampling. In this study, sorted CD4+ and CD8+ T cells from the blood of healthy subjects and of severe aplastic anemia patients had their TCR repertoires deep-sequenced. Patients were enrolled under clinicaltrials.gov protocols 00001620, 01623167, 00001397, 00071045, 00081523 and 00961064 in the USA. Ficoll-Paque density gradient centrifugation was used to isolate peripheral blood mononuclear cells. Before DNA extraction, CD4+ and CD8+ T cells were sorted by FACS or by magnetic beads. The CDR3 contains 19 residues, cysteine and phenylalanine counted. Only CDR3 DNA is held: 57 bases, read in frame from base 1. From V the trimming removes 4 bases and from J it removes 0 bases, while the gene matches leave 12 bases of the junction unaccounted for. As encoded in the germline V gene (reference sequence), CDR1 is SGHAT while CDR2 is FQDESV.

Genomic DNA served as template for TCR beta VDJ combination and CDR3 sequence profiling. An Illumina HiSeq 2000 was the platform used for TCR repertoire sequencing. On the study's bioinformatics: TRBV/TRBJ rearrangement plots, CDR3 size and DJ length profiles, and Simpson's diversity index were used to evaluate the repertoires. The most abundant DNA sequence in the deep sequencing data was taken as the immunodominant clone. CDR3 amino acid sequences were screened for sharing across subjects and compared with published repertoires and the VDJdb database. The raw public reads went through TCRdb reprocessing: fastp at Q25, MiXCR clone calling, in-frame beta chains kept. Entries that share a CDR3 protein sequence are merged under the most common genes and DNA. None of the V and J calls come from the authors' own analysis; TCRdb made them. The sample table holds 150,000 to 200,000 distinct CDR3 sequences, of which 45% to 55% were seen once. Of the sample, over 0.95% falls within the top ten clones.

This clonotype has ten or more counts. The antigen it recognizes is unknown. No base qualities exist here, and no much larger clone lies one base off it. The sequence was obtained from a human donor with aplastic anemia. Rearrangement joined TRBV11-1 to TRBJ1-6, with TRBD1 identical over 7 junction bases. Sequences were obtained from sorted CD4+, CD8+, or CD8+CD57+ T cells (not recorded which) from PBMCs. The nucleotide sequence is given as TGTGCCAGCAGCTCCGTGGGACAGCCCACGAGCTCCTATAATTCACCCCTCCACTTT. It specifies CASSSVGQPTSSYNSPLHF.